Reported below is one TCR beta chain. Germline CDR1 and CDR2: MNHEY and SMNVEV (reference sequence). The CDR3 contains 14 residues. V lost 7 bases to trimming and J lost 4 bases, with 16 bases between them. Assay used: immunoSEQ multiplex PCR; TCRdb lists only in-frame clones, some missing. The sample comprises 130,000 to 150,000 clones, more than 75% of which are singletons, and 10% to 12% rests with the top ten. The sample originates from a study of blood T cell repertoires in COVID-19. In the study overall: Spain, Italy and the United States supplied samples that represented acute and convalescent COVID-19.

Sequencing was carried out using PBMCs or T cells enriched from blood (not recorded which). The V gene is TRBV27, the J gene TRBJ1-2; maybe TRBD1 (5 bases). This clonotype originated in a man in his 60s who had recovered from COVID-19. The CDR3 spells CASIGRGPSYGYTF. The CDR3 DNA reads TGTGCCAGCATAGGGCGGGGACCGTCCTATGGCTACACCTTC.